This entry lists 22 T cell receptor beta chains sequenced from one sample in a study of cytomegalovirus exposure and HLA in healthy donors. The primer mix had 60 Vbeta and 13 Jbeta primers. Profiling relied on immunoSEQ multiplex PCR, and the TCRdb table lists in-frame clones only, not all of them. The sample lists roughly 180,000 clones; around 80% were seen once. Sequenced input: PBMCs. These receptor sequences come from a female donor in good health and CMV-seronegative.

This chain joins TRBV5-4 and TRBJ2-4; unclear D gene. V gave up 2 bases and J gave up 1 base, with 7 bases separating them. Germline V gene sequence: CDR1 SGHNT, CDR2 YYREEE (reference sequence). The length of the CDR3 is 14 residues. This CDR3 reads CASSFPLAKNIQYF. Written as DNA, the CDR3 is TGTGCCAGCAGCTTCCCATTGGCCAAAAACATTCAGTACTTC. The variable domain in full, completed from reference TRBV5-4 and TRBJ2-4, reads ETGVTQSPTHLIKTRGQQVTLRCSSQSGHNTVSWYQQALGQGPQFIFQYYREEENGRGNFPPRFSGLQFPNYSSELNVNALELDDSALYLCASSFPLAKNIQYFGAGTRLSVL.

The chain is built from TRBV19 and TRBJ2-3; 13 bases align to TRBD2. The CDR3 is 16 amino acids. Per the germline V gene, CDR1 is LNHDA and CDR2 is SQIVND (reference sequence). With V trimmed by 5 bases and J by 2 bases, 4 bases remained unmatched. CDR3 sequence (DNA): TGTGCCAGTAGTGAGGGACTAGCGGGGTTCACAGATACGCAGTATTTT. This codes for CASSEGLAGFTDTQYF. Variable domain in full (rest from reference TRBV19 and TRBJ2-3): DGGITQSPKYLFRKEGQNVTLSCEQNLNHDAMYWYRQDPGQGLRLIYYSQIVNDFQKGDIAEGYSVSREKKESFPLTVTSAQKNPTAFYLCASSEGLAGFTDTQYFGPGTRLTVL.

This clone has more than one count but fewer than ten. CDR3 region: CASTGQPYEQYF. In DNA form, the CDR3 reads TGTGCCAGCACTGGACAGCCCTACGAGCAGTACTTC. J is TRBJ2-5 and V is TRBV28, with a possible D match to TRBD1 (6 bases). The last part of the DNA fits TRBJ2-7 better; the J call may be wrong. CDR3 length equals 12 residues. Germline values: CDR1 MDHEN, CDR2 SYDVKM.

The V call is TRBV6-5, the J call TRBJ1-1, with 8 bases that match TRBD1. V lost 6 bases, J lost 11 bases, and 14 bases stayed unmatched. This CDR3 contains 14 residues. Germline assignment: CDR1 MNHEY and CDR2 SVGAGI. CDR3: CASSLGQGRIYAFF. CDR3 nucleotides: TGTGCCAGCAGCCTTGGACAGGGAAGGATTTATGCTTTCTTT.

This clone was detected a few times. The V gene is TRBV18, the J gene TRBJ2-6; 7 bases are shared with TRBD2. CDR3 length: 14 amino acids. The V gene end was trimmed by 0 bases and the J gene end by 8 bases; junction bases not matched to a gene: 1. Germline assignment: CDR1 KGHSH and CDR2 LQKENI. For the CDR3, the DNA is TGTGCCAGCTCACCACCGGGAGGGTCCAACGTCCTGACTTTC. Protein sequence: CASSPPGGSNVLTF. The full variable domain, with the rest looked up from reference TRBV18 and TRBJ2-6, is NAGVMQNPRHLVRRRGQEARLRCSPMKGHSHVYWYRQLPEEGLKFMVYLQKENIIDESGMPKERFSAEFPKEGPSILRIQQVVRGDSAAYFCASSPPGGSNVLTFGAGSRLTVL.

V and J are TRBV30 and TRBJ1-2, with D perhaps TRBD1 (5 bases). The V gene lost 8 bases and the J gene lost 4 bases, with 14 bases spanning the gap. Per the germline V gene, CDR1 is GTSNPN and CDR2 is SVGIG (reference sequence). The CDR3 sequence is 12 residues long. The DNA of the CDR3 is TGTGCCGGACTAGACAGAACCTATGGCTACACCTTC. As protein: CAGLDRTYGYTF.

V is TRBV9 and J is TRBJ2-1; possible D gene TRBD2, 6 bases. Germline CDR1 is SGDLS and CDR2 is YYNGEE. Trimming cost V 1 base and J 0 bases, with 14 bases left between them. This CDR3 has 17 residues. Here the CDR3 DNA reads TGTGCCAGCAGCGTAAGGGGCCTAGCGTCCTCCTACAATGAGCAGTTCTTC. This codes for CASSVRGLASSYNEQFF.

This chain joins TRBV2 and TRBJ2-7, with a weak D call TRBD2 (5 bases). Near its end, the DNA agrees better with TRBJ2-5, so the J call may be wrong. Germline V gene sequence: CDR1 SNHLY, CDR2 FYNNEI. This CDR3 contains 16 residues. CDR3 loop: CASSEALVATQETQYF. The CDR3 nucleotides are TGTGCCAGCAGTGAAGCGCTCGTAGCGACACAAGAGACCCAGTACTTC.

V and J are TRBV30 and TRBJ2-4, with D uncertain. Germline CDR1 is GTSNPN and CDR2 is SVGIG (reference sequence). V lost 0 bases and J lost 1, with 19 bases in between. The CDR3 is 18 amino acids. In DNA, the CDR3 is TGTGCCTGGAGTGTAGATTTGGCGCGGTCGCGGGCCAAAAACATTCAGTACTTC. This gives the protein CAWSVDLARSRAKNIQYF. Full variable domain (missing parts from reference TRBV30 and TRBJ2-4): SQTIHQWPATLVQPVGSPLSLECTVEGTSNPNLYWYRQAAGRGLQLLFYSVGIGQISSEVPQNLSASRPQDRQFILSSKKLLLSDSGFYLCAWSVDLARSRAKNIQYFGAGTRLSVL.

V usage is TRBV7-2 and J usage is TRBJ2-7; TRBD1 is a possible D gene (6 bases). The CDR3 consists of 15 residues. With 3 bases removed from V and 4 bases from J, the gap between germline ends came to 16 bases. Germline CDR1 is SGHTA and CDR2 is FQGNSA. The CDR3 DNA reads as TGTGCCAGCAGCTTGGGGGCGAGTGGGGTGTACGAGCAGTACTTC. It specifies CASSLGASGVYEQYF.

This rearrangement joins TRBV6-5 to TRBJ1-6; 9 bases line up with TRBD1. V lost 5 bases to trimming and J lost 7 bases; unmatched junction nucleotides: 6. The germline V gene has CDR1 MNHEY and CDR2 SVGAGI. This CDR3 is built from 15 residues. In DNA form, the CDR3 reads TGTGCCAGCAGTCGCTCCGGGACAGGGAATTCACCCCTCCACTTT. Amino acid sequence: CASSRSGTGNSPLHF.

This clone was recorded once. The chain combines TRBV5-1 with TRBJ2-7, with 8 bases lining up with TRBD2. The germline V gene encodes CDR1 SGHRS and CDR2 YFSETQ. There are 15 residues in the CDR3. Trimming took 5 bases from V and 0 from J; bases not matched to a gene: 7. The CDR3 is CASSYTGGASYEQYF. The CDR3, as DNA: TGCGCCAGCAGTTACACGGGAGGGGCCTCCTACGAGCAGTACTTC. The full variable domain, completed using reference TRBV5-1 and TRBJ2-7, is KAGVTQTPRYLIKTRGQQVTLSCSPISGHRSVSWYQQTPGQGLQFLFEYFSETQRNKGNFPGRFSGRQFSNSRSEMNVSTLELGDSALYLCASSYTGGASYEQYFGPGTRLTVT.

About this clone: The same CDR3 also results from other DNA sequences found in this sample. The chain is built from TRBV28 and TRBJ1-5, with D hard to call. Trimming pared 4 bases from V and 7 bases from J, leaving 20 bases between. The V gene's germline CDR1 is MDHEN and CDR2 SYDVKM. The CDR3 is made up of 16 amino acids. The CDR3 here is CASSSTSQEREQPQHF. The CDR3 DNA follows: TGTGCCAGCAGTTCCACCTCCCAGGAACGGGAACAGCCCCAGCATTTT. The whole variable domain, remainder taken from reference TRBV28 and TRBJ1-5, is DVKVTQSSRYLVKRTGEKVFLECVQDMDHENMFWYRQDPGLGLRLIYFSYDVKMKEKGDIPEGYSVSREKKERFSLILESASTNQTSMYLCASSSTSQEREQPQHFGDGTRLSIL.

The chain recombines TRBV29-1 with TRBJ1-1; D possibly corresponds to TRBD1 (6 bases). The CDR3 length is 14 residues. In germline, CDR1 is SQVTM, CDR2 ANQGSEA. V was clipped by 6 bases and J by 1 base, with 15 bases between them. Here the CDR3 DNA reads TGCAGCGTCACCGGGACACTCGGGAACACTGAAGCTTTCTTT. Translated, it gives CSVTGTLGNTEAFF.

The chain uses TRBV7-2 and TRBJ2-1; TRBD2 matches 12 bases. Per germline, CDR1 SGHTA and CDR2 FQGNSA. The ends lost 5 bases at V and 5 bases at J; junction bases unmatched: 16. This CDR3 comprises 19 residues. This CDR3 reads CASSPEGGLAGPPHNEQFF. For the CDR3, the DNA is TGTGCCAGCAGCCCCGAGGGCGGACTAGCGGGGCCTCCCCACAATGAGCAGTTCTTC.

The rearrangement links TRBV2 to TRBJ1-2, with 9 bases that match TRBD1. The CDR3 covers 14 residues. With V trimmed by 8 bases and J by 2 bases, 6 bases remained unmatched. Per germline, CDR1 SNHLY and CDR2 FYNNEI. The CDR3 sequence is CASLGQGPNYGYTF. In DNA form, the CDR3 reads TGTGCCAGCTTGGGACAGGGACCCAACTATGGCTACACCTTC.

This chain uses TRBV4-2 with TRBJ1-4, with D possibly matching TRBD1 (5 bases). Trimming took 0 bases from V and 4 from J, leaving 12 bases between them. The CDR3 spans 16 residues. Germline V gives CDR1 LGHNA, CDR2 YNFKEQ. The CDR3 bases are TGTGCCAGCAGCCAAGATGTGACAGCCGGTAATGAAAAACTGTTTTTT. The encoded protein is CASSQDVTAGNEKLFF.

The chain is built from TRBV5-4 and TRBJ2-1; 15 bases agree with TRBD2. V gave up 4 bases and J gave up 10 bases; unmatched junction bases: 3. The CDR3 has 14 residues. CDR1 and CDR2 (germline): SGHNT, YYREEE (reference sequence). The CDR3 loop reads CASSPGTSGGEQFF. CDR3 nucleotides: TGTGCCAGCAGCCCCGGGACTAGCGGGGGGGAGCAGTTCTTC.

This chain joins TRBV15 and TRBJ1-4; D is uncertain. V shed 1 base and J shed 0 bases, with 6 bases lying between them. This CDR3 is built from 15 residues. Germline V gene data show CDR1 as LNHNV and CDR2 as YYDKDF (reference sequence). The CDR3 here is CATSRGVTTNEKLFF. The CDR3 DNA is TGTGCCACCAGCAGAGGAGTTACAACTAATGAAAAACTGTTTTTT.

The CDR3 loop reads CASSPGWVYEQYF. CDR3 DNA sequence: TGTGCCAGCAGCCCGGGGTGGGTCTACGAGCAGTACTTC. The J gene is TRBJ2-7, the V gene TRBV9; possible D gene TRBD2, 5 bases. The germline gives CDR1 SGDLS, CDR2 YYNGEE. This CDR3 comprises 13 residues. V was clipped by 4 bases and J by 3 bases, with 11 bases between them. Based on the CDR3 plus reference TRBV9 and TRBJ2-7, the full variable domain is DSGVTQTPKHLITATGQRVTLRCSPRSGDLSVYWYQQSLDQGLQFLIQYYNGEERAKGNILERFSAQQFPDLHSELNLSSLELGDSALYFCASSPGWVYEQYFGPGTRLTVT.

The chain couples TRBV9 to TRBJ1-3; D remains ambiguous. CDR3 length equals 17 residues. The germline V gene has CDR1 SGDLS and CDR2 YYNGEE. Trimming took 0 bases from V and 0 from J, leaving 13 bases between them. CDR3 in DNA: TGTGCCAGCAGCGTAGGTGGCAGTACAAACTCTGGAAACACCATATATTTT. Translating it yields CASSVGGSTNSGNTIYF.

This chain uses TRBV27 with TRBJ1-6, with unresolved D. This CDR3 contains 13 residues. Germline V gives CDR1 MNHEY, CDR2 SMNVEV (reference sequence). V lost 3 bases and J 3 bases, leaving 3 bases between the germline ends. The CDR3 bases are TGTGCCAGCAGTTTCGGCTATAATTCACCCCTCCACTTT. Translation: CASSFGYNSPLHF.